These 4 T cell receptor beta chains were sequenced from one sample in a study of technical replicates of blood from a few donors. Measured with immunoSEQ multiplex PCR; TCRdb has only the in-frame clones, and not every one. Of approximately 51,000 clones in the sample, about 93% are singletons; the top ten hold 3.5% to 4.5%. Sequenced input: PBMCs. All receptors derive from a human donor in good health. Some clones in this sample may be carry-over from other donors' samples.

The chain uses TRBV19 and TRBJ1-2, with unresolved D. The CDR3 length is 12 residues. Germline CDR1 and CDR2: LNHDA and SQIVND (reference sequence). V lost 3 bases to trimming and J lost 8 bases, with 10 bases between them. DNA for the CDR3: TGTGCCAGTAGTATCGAGGGCCCAGGCTACACCTTC. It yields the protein CASSIEGPGYTF.

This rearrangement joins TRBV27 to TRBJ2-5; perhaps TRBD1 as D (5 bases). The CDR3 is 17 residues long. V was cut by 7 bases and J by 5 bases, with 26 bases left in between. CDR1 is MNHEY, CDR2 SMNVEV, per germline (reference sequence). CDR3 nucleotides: TGTGCCAGCATTTTTTACCTCGCGAGCAGGGCGGAGGAGACCCAGTACTTC. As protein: CASIFYLASRAEETQYF.

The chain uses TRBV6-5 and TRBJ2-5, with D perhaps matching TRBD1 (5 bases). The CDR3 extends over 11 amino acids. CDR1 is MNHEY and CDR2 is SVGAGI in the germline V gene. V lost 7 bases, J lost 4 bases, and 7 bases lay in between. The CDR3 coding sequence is TGTGCCAGCAAAGGGGCAGAGACCCAGTACTTC. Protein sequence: CASKGAETQYF.

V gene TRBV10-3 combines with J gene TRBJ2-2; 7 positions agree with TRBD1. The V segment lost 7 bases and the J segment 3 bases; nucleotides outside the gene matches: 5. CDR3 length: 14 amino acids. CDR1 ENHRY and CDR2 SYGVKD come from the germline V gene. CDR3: CAIKGTVYTGELFF. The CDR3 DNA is TGTGCCATCAAAGGGACAGTGTACACCGGGGAGCTGTTTTTT.